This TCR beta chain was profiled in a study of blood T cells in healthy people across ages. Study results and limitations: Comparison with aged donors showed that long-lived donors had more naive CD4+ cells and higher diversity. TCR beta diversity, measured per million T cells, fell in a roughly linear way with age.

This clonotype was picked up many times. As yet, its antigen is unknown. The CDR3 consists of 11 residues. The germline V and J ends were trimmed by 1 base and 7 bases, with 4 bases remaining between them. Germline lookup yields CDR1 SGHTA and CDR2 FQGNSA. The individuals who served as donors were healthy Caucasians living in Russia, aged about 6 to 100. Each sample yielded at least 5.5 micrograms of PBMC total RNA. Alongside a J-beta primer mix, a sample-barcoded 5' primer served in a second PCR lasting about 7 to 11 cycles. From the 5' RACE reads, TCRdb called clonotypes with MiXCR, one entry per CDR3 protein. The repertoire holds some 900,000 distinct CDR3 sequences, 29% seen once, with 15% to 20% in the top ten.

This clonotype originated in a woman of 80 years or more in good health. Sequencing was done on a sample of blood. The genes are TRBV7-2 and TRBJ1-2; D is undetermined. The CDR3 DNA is TGTGCCAGCAGCTTAGAAGCTGGCTACACCTTC. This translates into CASSLEAGYTF.